This TCR beta chain comes out of a study of radiation and T cells in renal cell carcinoma. Study at large: Nephrectomy followed 15 Gy stereotactic body radiation by 4 weeks.

V was pared by 6 bases and J by 5 bases, with 16 bases of the junction left unmatched. The length of the CDR3 is 17 residues. Germline V lookup: CDR1 LNHDA, CDR2 SQIVND (reference sequence). The time point is: blood 2 weeks post-SBRT. The sample's treatment: 15 Gy SBRT to primary tumor, nephrectomy 4 weeks later. Generated by immunoSEQ multiplex PCR, the TCRdb table keeps only in-frame clones and is missing some. This sample has around 70,000 clones; 82% occur once, and the top ten carry around 5.5%. The receptor was derived from a man aged 55 to 70 with renal cell carcinoma. This specimen consisted of blood, obtained from a patient whose treatment included radiotherapy and nephrectomy. The J gene is TRBJ1-5, the V gene TRBV19; 7 positions match TRBD1. The CDR3, as DNA: TGTGCCAGTAGGACGTACCAGGGAGACAGGGCGGATCAGCCCCAGCATTTT. Residues: CASRTYQGDRADQPQHF.